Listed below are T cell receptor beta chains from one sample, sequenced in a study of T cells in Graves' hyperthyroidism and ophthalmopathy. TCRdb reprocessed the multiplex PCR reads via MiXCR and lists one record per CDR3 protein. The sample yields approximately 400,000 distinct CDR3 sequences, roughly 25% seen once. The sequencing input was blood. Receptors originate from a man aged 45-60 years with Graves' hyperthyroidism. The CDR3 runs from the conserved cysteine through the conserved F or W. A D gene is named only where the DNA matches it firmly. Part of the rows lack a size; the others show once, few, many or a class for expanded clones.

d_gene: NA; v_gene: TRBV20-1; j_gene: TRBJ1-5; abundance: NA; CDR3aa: CSASSTGRNQPQHF; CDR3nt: TGCAGTGCTTCATCAACAGGGAGGAATCAGCCCCAGCATTTT
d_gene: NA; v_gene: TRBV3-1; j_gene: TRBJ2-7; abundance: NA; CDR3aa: CASSPRGQGSPYEQYF; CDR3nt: TGCGCCAGCAGCCCCCGCGGGCAGGGAAGCCCCTACGAGCAGTACTTC
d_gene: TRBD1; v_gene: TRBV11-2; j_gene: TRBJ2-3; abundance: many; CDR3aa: CASSEQGASTDTQYF; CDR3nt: TGTGCCAGCAGCGAACAGGGGGCCAGCACAGATACGCAGTATTTT
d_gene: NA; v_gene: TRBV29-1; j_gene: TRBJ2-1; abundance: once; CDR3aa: CSVSGRDRYNEQFF; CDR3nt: TGCAGCGTTTCCGGGAGAGATCGCTACAATGAGCAGTTCTTC
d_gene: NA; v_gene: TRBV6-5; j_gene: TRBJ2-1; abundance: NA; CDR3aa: CASSYGRHRYNEQFF; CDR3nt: TGTGCCAGCAGTTACGGGAGACACCGATACAATGAGCAGTTCTTC
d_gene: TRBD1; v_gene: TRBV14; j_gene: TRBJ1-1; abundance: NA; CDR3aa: CASSQGTGSEAFF; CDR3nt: TGTGCCAGCAGCCAAGGGACAGGCTCTGAAGCTTTCTTT
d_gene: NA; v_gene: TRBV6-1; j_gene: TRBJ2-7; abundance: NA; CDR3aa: CASSEVRGAQYF; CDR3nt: TGTGCCAGCAGTGAAGTCCGAGGTGCGCAGTACTTC
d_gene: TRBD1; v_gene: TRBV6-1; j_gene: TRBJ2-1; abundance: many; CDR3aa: CASSSGQDVDEQFF; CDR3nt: TGTGCCAGCAGTTCAGGACAGGATGTAGATGAGCAGTTCTTC
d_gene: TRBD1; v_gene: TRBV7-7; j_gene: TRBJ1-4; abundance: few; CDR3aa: CASSRGGGGGGEKLFF; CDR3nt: TGTGCTAGCAGCCGCGGAGGAGGGGGCGGAGGGGAAAAACTGTTTTTT
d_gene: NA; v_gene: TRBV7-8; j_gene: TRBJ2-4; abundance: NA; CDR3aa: CASSLYSGLSKNIQYF; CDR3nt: TGTGCCAGCAGCTTATATAGCGGCCTATCCAAAAACATTCAGTACTTC
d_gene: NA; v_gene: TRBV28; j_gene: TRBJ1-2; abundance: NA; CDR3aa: CASSLSLGLGYTF; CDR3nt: TGTGCCAGCAGTTTATCCCTGGGTCTAGGCTACACCTTC
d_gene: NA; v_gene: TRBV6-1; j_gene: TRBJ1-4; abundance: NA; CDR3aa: CASETQEKLFF; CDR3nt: TGTGCCAGCGAAACCCAAGAAAAACTGTTTTTT
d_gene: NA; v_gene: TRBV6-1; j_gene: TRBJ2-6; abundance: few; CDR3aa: CASTYRGGTPGANVLTF; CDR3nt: TGTGCCAGCACATATAGGGGGGGAACTCCTGGGGCCAACGTCCTGACTTTC
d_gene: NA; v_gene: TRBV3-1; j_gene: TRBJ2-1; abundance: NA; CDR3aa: CASSQAGAPTEQFF; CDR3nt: TGTGCCAGCAGCCAAGCGGGAGCCCCTACTGAGCAGTTCTTC
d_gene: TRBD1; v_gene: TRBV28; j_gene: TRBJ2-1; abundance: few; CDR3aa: CASRGQGMDEQFF; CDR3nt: TGTGCCAGCAGGGGACAGGGGATGGATGAGCAGTTCTTC